This T cell receptor beta chain comes out of a study of CD8+ T cells in alopecia areata. Study-wide context: Treated individuals took tofacitinib by mouth, 5 to 10 mg twice daily.

The CDR3 runs 15 residues. Germline assignment: CDR1 LNHNV and CDR2 YYDKDF (reference sequence). V lost 3 bases, J lost 3 bases, and 4 bases stayed unmatched. cDNA prepared by RNA extraction and subsequent reverse transcription served as the template for sequencing. Profiling relied on immunoSEQ multiplex PCR, and the TCRdb table lists in-frame clones only, not all of them. Of about 220,000 clones listed, less than 75% were seen once; the top ten hold 1.6%. Treatment denoted: oral pan-JAK inhibitor, 5-10 mg twice daily. Lesional scalp punch biopsies and peripheral blood came from alopecia areata patients. Regarding this clone: Its antigen is currently unknown.

The study, taken as a whole, reports: Many expanded lesional clones persisted during tofacitinib (in both scalp and blood).

Sequencing was performed on CD4+ T cells sorted from blood, taken at week 4, from a patient treated with tofacitinib. The sequence was collected from a human donor with alopecia areata. The chain employs TRBV15 and TRBJ1-1, with 10 bases fitting TRBD1. The CDR3 DNA is TGTGCCACCAGCAGGGTGACAGGGGGCTACACTGAAGCTTTCTTT. This sequence encodes CATSRVTGGYTEAFF. The variable domain in full, completed from reference TRBV15 and TRBJ1-1, reads DAMVIQNPRYQVTQFGKPVTLSCSQTLNHNVMYWYQQKSSQAPKLLFHYYDKDFNNEADTPDNFQSRRPNTSFCFLDIRSPGLGDTAMYLCATSRVTGGYTEAFFGQGTRLTVV.